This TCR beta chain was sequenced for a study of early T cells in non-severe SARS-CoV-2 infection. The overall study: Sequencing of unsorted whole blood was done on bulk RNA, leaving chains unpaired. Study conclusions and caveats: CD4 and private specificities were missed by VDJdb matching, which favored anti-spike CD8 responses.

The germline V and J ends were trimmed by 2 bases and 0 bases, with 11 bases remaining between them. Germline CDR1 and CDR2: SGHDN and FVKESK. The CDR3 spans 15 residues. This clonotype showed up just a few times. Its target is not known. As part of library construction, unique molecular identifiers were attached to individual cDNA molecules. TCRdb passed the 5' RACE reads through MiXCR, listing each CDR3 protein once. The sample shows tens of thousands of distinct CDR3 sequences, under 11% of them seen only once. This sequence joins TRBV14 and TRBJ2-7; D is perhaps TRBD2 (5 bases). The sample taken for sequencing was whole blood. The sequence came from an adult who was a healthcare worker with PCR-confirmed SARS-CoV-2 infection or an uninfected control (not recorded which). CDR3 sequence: CASSQYAGSSYEQYF. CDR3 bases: TGTGCCAGCAGCCAATATGCGGGCAGCTCCTACGAGCAGTACTTC.